This TCR beta chain was found in a study of cytomegalovirus exposure and HLA in healthy donors. The CDR3 extends over 12 amino acids. Trimming stripped 3 bases from V and 3 bases from J, with 2 bases between. Germline V gene sequence: CDR1 SGHAT, CDR2 FQDESV (reference sequence). Use of 60 Vbeta and 13 Jbeta primers characterized the PCR. Assay used: immunoSEQ multiplex PCR; TCRdb lists only in-frame clones, some missing. The sample has roughly 170,000 clones; 80% to 90% are singletons. The sequencing sample was made of PBMCs. The sequence was obtained from a girl under 10 years old in good health and CMV-seropositive. The V call is TRBV11-1, the J call TRBJ2-2, with D unresolved. The CDR3 loop reads CASSFYTGELFF. For the CDR3, the DNA is TGTGCCAGCAGCTTCTACACCGGGGAGCTGTTTTTT. Complete variable domain (other parts from reference TRBV11-1 and TRBJ2-2): EAEVAQSPRYKITEKSQAVAFWCDPISGHATLYWYRQILGQGPELLVQFQDESVVDDSQLPKDRFSAERLKGVDSTLKIQPAELGDSAMYLCASSFYTGELFFGEGSRLTVL.